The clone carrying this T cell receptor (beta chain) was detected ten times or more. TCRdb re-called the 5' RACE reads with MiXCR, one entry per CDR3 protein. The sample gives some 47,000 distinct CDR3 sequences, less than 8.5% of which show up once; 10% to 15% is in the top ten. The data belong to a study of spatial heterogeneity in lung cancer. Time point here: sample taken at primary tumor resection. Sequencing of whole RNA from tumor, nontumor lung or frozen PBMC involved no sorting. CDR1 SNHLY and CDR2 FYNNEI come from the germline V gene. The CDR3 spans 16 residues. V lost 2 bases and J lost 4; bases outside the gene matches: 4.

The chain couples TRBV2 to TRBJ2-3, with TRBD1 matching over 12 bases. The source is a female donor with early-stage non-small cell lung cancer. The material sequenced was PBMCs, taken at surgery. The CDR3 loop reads CASSETGQGAPDTQYF. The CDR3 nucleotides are TGTGCCAGCAGTGAAACGGGACAGGGGGCCCCAGATACGCAGTATTTT.